One and the same sample provided the 27 T cell receptor beta chains below, sequenced in a study of OX40 agonist ivuxolimab in advanced cancers. Repertoires were generated with immunoSEQ multiplex PCR, while TCRdb's copy carries only in-frame clones and drops some. This sample carries about 27,000 clones, 80% to 85% of them seen once, and the ten largest clones take roughly a fifth. Sequenced material: CD4+ or CD8+ T cells sorted from blood, taken in a trial of the OX40 agonist ivuxolimab. These receptors all stem from an adult with an advanced solid tumor such as melanoma, head and neck, liver or kidney cancer.

This clone was seen only once. The chain links TRBV6-5 to TRBJ1-6; D is ambiguous. Germline CDR1 reads MNHEY; CDR2 reads SVGAGI. This CDR3 contains 15 residues. V was clipped by 3 bases and J by 10 bases, with 16 bases between them. The chain's CDR3 is CASSYKAGEGSPLHF. The DNA of the CDR3 is TGTGCCAGCAGTTATAAGGCCGGGGAAGGATCACCCCTCCACTTT.

V and J are TRBV7-9 and TRBJ1-4, with D possibly matching TRBD1 (6 bases). The CDR3 length is 14 residues. Looked up from germline, CDR1 is SEHNR and CDR2 is FQNEAQ (reference sequence). Trimming removed 4 bases at V and 7 bases at J, with 13 bases between. CDR3: CASSSTGAGEKLFF. CDR3 nucleotide sequence: TGTGCCAGCAGCTCTACGGGGGCGGGTGAAAAACTGTTTTTT.

The chain joins TRBV7-9 to TRBJ2-3; the D is unclear. CDR1 is SEHNR, CDR2 FQNEAQ, per germline (reference sequence). V was pared by 5 bases and J by 3 bases, with 6 bases between. The CDR3 runs to 12 residues. This CDR3 is CASSVRTDTQYF. The CDR3 bases are TGTGCCAGCAGCGTAAGAACAGATACGCAGTATTTT. Full variable domain (outside the CDR3, taken from reference TRBV7-9 and TRBJ2-3): DTGVSQNPRHKITKRGQNVTFRCDPISEHNRLYWYRQTLGQGPEFLTYFQNEAQLEKSRLLSDRFSAERPKGSFSTLEIQRTEQGDSAMYLCASSVRTDTQYFGPGTRLTVL.

This clone occurred a few times. The rearrangement links TRBV15 to TRBJ2-4, with 9 bases matching TRBD2. The length of the CDR3 is 18 residues. The V and J ends lost 2 bases and 1 base, in that order; junction bases with no gene match: 9. In germline, CDR1 is LNHNV, CDR2 YYDKDF (reference sequence). This chain's CDR3 is CATSRWAAGGPAKNIQYF. For the CDR3, the DNA is TGTGCCACCAGCAGATGGGCGGCGGGAGGGCCGGCCAAAAACATTCAGTACTTC.

The chain has TRBV29-1 and TRBJ1-1; D perhaps matches TRBD1 (5 bases). Trimming removed 7 bases at V and 3 bases at J, with 15 bases between. CDR1 is SQVTM, CDR2 ANQGSEA, per germline. This CDR3 comprises 13 residues. DNA of the CDR3: TGCAGCGCAAACACGGGGGTATACACTGAAGCTTTCTTT. This gives the protein CSANTGVYTEAFF. Using reference TRBV29-1 and TRBJ1-1 for the parts outside the CDR3, the full variable domain is SAVISQKPSRDICQRGTSLTIQCQVDSQVTMMFWYRQQPGQSLTLIATANQGSEATYESGFVIDKFPISRPNLTFSTLTVSNMSPEDSSIYLCSANTGVYTEAFFGQGTRLTVV.

The CDR3 is CASSFRGTETQYF. CDR3 coding DNA: TGTGCCAGCAGTTTCCGCGGGACAGAGACCCAGTACTTC. The chain links TRBV6-6 to TRBJ2-5; possible D gene TRBD2, 6 bases. CDR3 size: 13 residues. The germline CDR1 and CDR2 sequences are MNHNY and SVGAGI (reference sequence). V was pared by 4 bases and J by 4 bases, with 10 bases between.

In this sample, this clone turned up a few times. This chain links TRBV28 with TRBJ2-2; tentatively, D is TRBD1 (6 bases). CDR1 is MDHEN, CDR2 SYDVKM, per germline. V lost 7 bases and J 2 bases, leaving 11 bases between the germline ends. This CDR3 spans 14 amino acids. For the CDR3, the DNA is TGTGCCAGCACTAAGGGACAAAACACCGGGGAGCTGTTTTTT. Translated: CASTKGQNTGELFF.

This clone was seen a single time. The V and J genes are TRBV13 and TRBJ2-2; tentative D call: TRBD2 (5 bases). CDR1 is PRHDT and CDR2 is FYEKMQ in the germline V gene (reference sequence). V lost 10 bases and J 1 base, leaving 13 bases between the germline ends. This CDR3 region has 14 residues. DNA for the CDR3: TGTGCCACCCAATGGGGAGTGAACACCGGGGAGCTGTTTTTT. Translating it yields CATQWGVNTGELFF.

This rearrangement joins TRBV10-2 to TRBJ2-7; 10 bases fit TRBD2. Germline V gives CDR1 WSHSY, CDR2 SAAADI. CDR3 size: 15 residues. After removal of 7 bases from V and 3 bases from J, the junction contained 9 bases not matched to a gene. CDR3 DNA: TGCGCCAGCATGGGGGCCCTAGCGGGAGTCTACGAGCAGTACTTC. Translated: CASMGALAGVYEQYF.

This chain connects TRBV11-2 to TRBJ2-4; TRBD2 agrees at 8 bases. The CDR3 length is 16 residues. The ends lost 5 bases at V and 0 bases at J; junction bases unmatched: 6. The germline V gene has CDR1 SGHAT and CDR2 FQNNGV. CDR3 sequence: CASSRAGVVAKNIQYF. The CDR3 DNA reads TGTGCCAGCAGCCGAGCGGGGGTCGTAGCCAAAAACATTCAGTACTTC.

This chain links TRBV9 with TRBJ2-1; 7 bases are a match to TRBD2. Germline V gives CDR1 SGDLS, CDR2 YYNGEE. The CDR3 contains 15 residues. The V and J ends lost 4 bases and 10 bases, in that order; junction bases with no gene match: 14. The CDR3 DNA is TGTGCCAGCAGCCCCTCCCTAGCGGAAGGCTCGGAGCAGTTCTTC. Encoded protein: CASSPSLAEGSEQFF. The full variable domain, completed using reference TRBV9 and TRBJ2-1, is DSGVTQTPKHLITATGQRVTLRCSPRSGDLSVYWYQQSLDQGLQFLIQYYNGEERAKGNILERFSAQQFPDLHSELNLSSLELGDSALYFCASSPSLAEGSEQFFGPGTRLTVL.

This sequence joins TRBV27 and TRBJ2-3; 8 nucleotides align to TRBD1. The germline CDR1 and CDR2 sequences are MNHEY and SMNVEV (reference sequence). The CDR3 length is 13 residues. Losses at the gene ends were 10 bases for V and 5 bases for J; bases not matched to a gene: 8. The chain's CDR3 is CATHRGFGDTQYF. The CDR3 bases are TGTGCCACCCACAGGGGGTTCGGAGATACGCAGTATTTT.

V gene TRBV28 combines with J gene TRBJ1-1; possibly TRBD1 for D (6 bases). The CDR3 totals 12 residues. Germline CDR1 is MDHEN and CDR2 is SYDVKM. The V and J ends lost 4 bases and 9 bases respectively, with 12 bases between them. The CDR3 DNA sequence: TGTGCCAGCAGTTGGGGGGGGCGCAAAGCTTTCTTT. Protein product: CASSWGGRKAFF.

The chain uses TRBV18 and TRBJ1-5, with TRBD1 identical over 7 bases. CDR1 KGHSH and CDR2 LQKENI come from the germline V gene. The CDR3 is 14 amino acids. After removal of 0 bases from V and 7 bases from J, the junction contained 3 bases not matched to a gene. As DNA, the CDR3 is TGTGCCAGCTCACCACCGGGCAGGGGGCAGCCCCAGCATTTT. As protein: CASSPPGRGQPQHF.

V is TRBV9 and J is TRBJ2-1; no reliable D call. The length of the CDR3 is 14 residues. V lost 0 bases and J lost 6, with 10 bases in between. Germline V gives CDR1 SGDLS, CDR2 YYNGEE. The CDR3 protein is CASSVEGTFNEQFF. CDR3 nucleotide sequence: TGTGCCAGCAGCGTAGAGGGCACCTTCAATGAGCAGTTCTTC.

This chain connects TRBV27 to TRBJ2-4, with 11 bases aligning to TRBD2. Germline values: CDR1 MNHEY, CDR2 SMNVEV (reference sequence). The V and J ends lost 5 bases and 6 bases, in that order; junction bases with no gene match: 6. The CDR3 loop spans 15 amino acids. The CDR3 region is CASSLGTSGRNIQYF. In nucleotides, the CDR3 is TGTGCCAGCAGTCTCGGGACTAGCGGACGAAACATTCAGTACTTC.

The chain is built from TRBV6-5 and TRBJ2-1; 13 bases are a match to TRBD2. The CDR3 runs 16 residues. Germline loops: CDR1 MNHEY, CDR2 SVGAGI. J gave up 5 bases and V 4 bases, and 5 bases lay outside the gene matches. CDR3 region: CASSLHGTSGNNEQFF. The DNA of the CDR3 is TGTGCCAGCAGTTTGCATGGGACTAGCGGGAACAATGAGCAGTTCTTC.

A remark on this clone: Germline is not matched at one junction end, which may reflect a read error. This CDR3 reads CAGSPGGVF. Written as DNA, the CDR3 is TGTGCCGGATCTCCGGGGGGGGTCTTC. The chain carries TRBV6-4 and TRBJ2-1; TRBD2 matches 8 bases. This CDR3 has 9 amino acids. The germline CDR1 and CDR2 sequences are MRHNA and SNTAGT.

V usage is TRBV6-5 and J usage is TRBJ1-6, with D possibly being TRBD1 (5 bases). Germline V gives CDR1 MNHEY, CDR2 SVGAGI. This CDR3 region has 14 residues. V dropped 3 bases and J dropped 7 bases, with 10 bases sitting between them. The CDR3: CASSYIGQNSPLHF. CDR3 nucleotide sequence: TGTGCCAGCAGTTATATCGGACAAAATTCACCCCTCCACTTT.

The rearrangement links TRBV9 to TRBJ2-6, with no clear D. Trimming removed 8 bases at V and 0 bases at J, with 6 bases between. The CDR3 contains 13 residues. Germline V gene lookup returns CDR1 SGDLS and CDR2 YYNGEE. CDR3 in DNA: TGTGCCAGTGGAAGCTCTGGGGCCAACGTCCTGACTTTC. Its protein is CASGSSGANVLTF. The complete variable domain, with remaining parts taken from reference TRBV9 and TRBJ2-6, reads DSGVTQTPKHLITATGQRVTLRCSPRSGDLSVYWYQQSLDQGLQFLIQYYNGEERAKGNILERFSAQQFPDLHSELNLSSLELGDSALYFCASGSSGANVLTFGAGSRLTVL.

The chain joins TRBV28 to TRBJ1-2; no clear D. Germline assignment: CDR1 MDHEN and CDR2 SYDVKM. Trimming stripped 3 bases from V and 11 bases from J, with 10 bases between. The CDR3 totals 11 residues. This chain's CDR3 is CASSFMEAYTF. The CDR3 DNA follows: TGTGCCAGCAGTTTTATGGAGGCTTACACCTTC.

V and J are TRBV27 and TRBJ2-5; 12 bases align to TRBD2. The better agreement between TRBJ2-7 and the DNA end casts doubt on the J call. Germline CDR1 reads MNHEY; CDR2 reads SMNVEV (reference sequence). This CDR3 has 17 amino acids. The CDR3 loop reads CASSSPWTSGKAYEQYF. CDR3 DNA: TGTGCCAGCAGTTCCCCCTGGACTAGCGGGAAGGCCTACGAGCAGTACTTC.

The chain joins TRBV19 to TRBJ2-3, with TRBD1 as a possible D gene (5 bases). V was cut by 5 bases and J by 2 bases, with 20 bases left in between. Germline CDR1 LNHDA, CDR2 SQIVND (reference sequence). The CDR3 totals 17 residues. The CDR3 is CASSWMTDFPPTDTQYF. Written as DNA, the CDR3 is TGTGCCAGTAGTTGGATGACAGATTTCCCCCCCACAGATACGCAGTATTTT.

This clone has just a few counts. This chain connects TRBV6-6 to TRBJ2-7; maybe TRBD1 (6 bases). The CDR3 has 15 residues. V lost 4 bases to trimming and J lost 2 bases, with 15 bases between them. CDR1 is MNHNY, CDR2 SVGAGI, per germline (reference sequence). CDR3 residues: CASSSNRAGTYEQYF. The CDR3 coding sequence is TGTGCCAGCAGTTCCAACAGGGCTGGGACCTACGAGCAGTACTTC.

This rearrangement joins TRBV9 to TRBJ1-1, with D tentatively TRBD1 (5 bases). The V gene's germline CDR1 is SGDLS and CDR2 YYNGEE. The germline V and J ends were trimmed by 4 bases and 0 bases, with 13 bases remaining between them. This CDR3 is built from 15 residues. In DNA, the CDR3 is TGTGCCAGCAGCAAATCCGGGGGGGTGAACACTGAAGCTTTCTTT. As protein: CASSKSGGVNTEAFF. Drawing the rest from reference TRBV9 and TRBJ1-1, the complete variable domain is DSGVTQTPKHLITATGQRVTLRCSPRSGDLSVYWYQQSLDQGLQFLIQYYNGEERAKGNILERFSAQQFPDLHSELNLSSLELGDSALYFCASSKSGGVNTEAFFGQGTRLTVV.

CDR3 in DNA: TGTGCCAGCAGCTTCTCGGGACTAGCAATGGAAGAGCAGTACTTC. Translated: CASSFSGLAMEEQYF. The chain employs TRBV7-3 and TRBJ2-7; TRBD2 agrees at 9 bases. This CDR3 region has 15 residues. The V gene's germline CDR1 is SGHTA and CDR2 FQGTGA. V was clipped by 3 bases and J by 7 bases; unmatched bases: 10.

V is TRBV9 and J is TRBJ1-4, with D unclear. The CDR3 consists of 16 residues. Trimming removed 3 bases at V and 6 bases at J, with 18 bases between. Germline V gene sequence: CDR1 SGDLS, CDR2 YYNGEE. The CDR3 DNA sequence: TGTGCCAGCAGCGCCCCCGGGTCACCAACCCATGAAAAACTGTTTTTT. As protein: CASSAPGSPTHEKLFF.